This T cell receptor (beta chain) came from a study of cytomegalovirus exposure and HLA in healthy donors. Germline V gene sequence: CDR1 SGHTA, CDR2 FQGNSA. The CDR3 spans 14 residues. V lost 5 bases to trimming and J lost 5 bases; unmatched junction nucleotides: 8. The PCR contained 60 Vbeta and 13 Jbeta primers. Produced via immunoSEQ multiplex PCR; TCRdb's table is partial and in-frame only. The table has about 160,000 clones, around 75% seen once. On this clone itself: Antigen specificity is unknown.

Study findings and constraints: Most of the TCR beta V segments (in an earlier analysis) were productive either about 90% or about 30% of the time.

The origin of this receptor is a human donor in good health. The V and J genes are TRBV7-2 and TRBJ2-5; TRBD1 agrees at 7 bases. Sequences were obtained from PBMCs. CDR3 sequence: CASSRIRDSETQYF. CDR3 nucleotide sequence: TGTGCCAGCAGCCGAATAAGGGACAGCGAGACCCAGTACTTC.